The 25 T cell receptor beta chains below all came from one sample that was sequenced in a study of regulatory T cells in long-lasting Graves disease. For TCR beta, libraries came from iRepertoire HTBI primers and Arm-PCR of CDR3 regions. TCRdb re-called the multiplex PCR reads through MiXCR, storing one row per CDR3 protein. The data hold more than 650,000 distinct CDR3 sequences, with 30% observed a single time. Time point in this sample: persistent/refractory GD, antithyroid drugs over 5 years with positive TRAb. The authors made the TCR library using RNA they extracted from PBMCs. The sequencing here drew on peripheral blood mononuclear cells (PBMCs), taken when the disease was refractory, from a patient treated with antithyroid drugs. Receptors originate from a female donor with Graves disease.

J is TRBJ1-1 and V is TRBV12-3 or TRBV12-4; the D gene is possibly TRBD1 (5 bases). This CDR3 region has 15 residues. The ends were cut back, 4 bases at V and 2 bases at J, with 14 bases in the middle. CDR3 sequence: CASSSTRQINTEAFF. The CDR3 nucleotides are TGTGCCAGCAGTTCAACGAGACAGATTAACACTGAAGCTTTCTTT.

This chain joins TRBV11-2 and TRBJ1-2; D not resolved. Germline V CDR1 and CDR2: SGHAT, FQNNGV. V was pared by 5 bases and J by 4 bases, with 8 bases between. The CDR3 is 12 amino acids. Here the CDR3 DNA reads TGTGCCAGCAGCACCGAGGGCTATGGCTACACCTTC. This gives the protein CASSTEGYGYTF.

This clonotype has a count of ten or more. The J gene is TRBJ2-5, the V gene TRBV2, with D perhaps TRBD1 (6 bases). Per the germline V gene, CDR1 is SNHLY and CDR2 is FYNNEI. Trimming removed 3 bases from V and 3 bases from J, with 8 bases in between. The CDR3 sequence is 13 residues long. CDR3 protein: CASSDGDKETQYF. CDR3 nucleotides: TGTGCCAGCAGTGATGGGGACAAAGAGACCCAGTACTTC.

This rearrangement joins TRBV28 to TRBJ1-1; possible D gene TRBD1, 6 bases. This CDR3 region has 15 residues. The V gene's germline CDR1 is MDHEN and CDR2 SYDVKM. V was clipped by 6 bases and J by 5 bases, with 19 bases between them. The chain's CDR3 is CASSPLDLGGTEAFF. CDR3 sequence (DNA): TGTGCCAGCAGCCCCCTAGACCTAGGGGGTACTGAAGCTTTCTTT.

The rearrangement uses TRBV11-1 and TRBJ1-2; 8 bases align to TRBD1. Germline values: CDR1 SGHAT, CDR2 FQDESV (reference sequence). The ends lost 5 bases at V and 6 bases at J; junction bases unmatched: 8. CDR3 length equals 14 residues. CDR3 amino acids: CASSPDRVSHGYTF. CDR3 DNA sequence: TGTGCCAGCAGCCCGGACAGGGTTAGCCATGGCTACACCTTC.

The chain uses TRBV11-2 and TRBJ1-4, with a possible D match to TRBD1 (6 bases). The ends were cut back, 5 bases at V and 8 bases at J, with 18 bases in the middle. The CDR3 extends over 15 amino acids. Germline V CDR1 and CDR2: SGHAT, FQNNGV. The CDR3 DNA reads TGTGCCAGCAGCACCGGAGGGGGGCGGTTGGAAAAACTGTTTTTT. Protein: CASSTGGGRLEKLFF.

J is TRBJ1-2 and V is TRBV15; D might be TRBD1 (5 bases). CDR1 is LNHNV and CDR2 is YYDKDF in the germline V gene (reference sequence). This CDR3 is built from 15 residues. V lost 3 bases to trimming and J lost 0 bases, with 11 bases between them. The CDR3 spells CATSRDKTSNYGYTF. In DNA form, the CDR3 reads TGTGCCACCAGCAGGGACAAGACTTCTAACTATGGCTACACCTTC.

This clonotype was detected a few times. The chain employs TRBV12-3 or TRBV12-4 and TRBJ2-4, with D tentatively TRBD1 or TRBD2 (7 bases each). V lost 7 bases to trimming and J lost 7 bases, with 17 bases between them. This CDR3 spans 14 amino acids. CDR3 DNA sequence: TGTGCCAGCACCGAGGGGGCGGGAGTGAACATTCAGTACTTC. Protein product: CASTEGAGVNIQYF.

The V call is TRBV25-1, the J call TRBJ1-5, with unresolved D. The V gene lost 3 bases and the J gene lost 5 bases, with 8 bases spanning the gap. The CDR3 has 13 amino acids. The V gene's germline CDR1 is MGHDK and CDR2 SYGVNS. CDR3 region: CASSDRRDQPQHF. The CDR3, as DNA: TGTGCCAGCAGTGATAGGAGGGATCAGCCCCAGCATTTT.

Ten or more counts support this clonotype. The gene calls are TRBV12-3 or TRBV12-4 and TRBJ1-1; possible D gene TRBD1, 5 bases. The CDR3 consists of 13 residues. V lost 4 bases and J 4 bases, leaving 10 bases between the germline ends. The CDR3 DNA reads TGTGCCAGCAGTTCCAAGCAGGGCACTGAAGCTTTCTTT. It encodes CASSSKQGTEAFF.

This clonotype has a single count. This rearrangement joins TRBV20-1 to TRBJ1-6, with 7 nucleotides matching TRBD1. Germline V gives CDR1 DFQATT, CDR2 SNEGSKA (reference sequence). The CDR3 covers 15 residues. V was pared by 0 bases and J by 6 bases, with 5 bases of the junction left unmatched. For the CDR3, the DNA is TGCAGTGCTAGAGATTCAGGGGGAAGTAATTCACCCCTCCACTTT. Its protein is CSARDSGGSNSPLHF.

The gene calls are TRBV20-1 and TRBJ1-1, with 7 bases fitting TRBD1. Per the germline V gene, CDR1 is DFQATT and CDR2 is SNEGSKA (reference sequence). The CDR3 totals 13 residues. V lost 7 bases and J lost 0; bases outside the gene matches: 5. CDR3 amino acids: CSGRDSMNTEAFF. As DNA, the CDR3 is TGCAGTGGAAGGGACAGCATGAACACTGAAGCTTTCTTT.

The chain employs TRBV18 and TRBJ2-7; no clear D. Trimming stripped 1 base from V and 0 bases from J, with 10 bases between. The CDR3 runs 15 residues. Germline CDR1 and CDR2: KGHSH and LQKENI. The CDR3 reads CASSPREDRSYEQYF. CDR3 DNA sequence: TGTGCCAGCTCACCACGAGAGGACCGCTCCTACGAGCAGTACTTC.

V gene TRBV6-1 combines with J gene TRBJ2-4; 11 bases fit TRBD2. This CDR3 contains 20 residues. V lost 7 bases, J lost 0 bases, and 17 bases stayed unmatched. Germline lookup yields CDR1 MNHNS and CDR2 SASEGT. The CDR3 loop is CASTPGTSGKDRLAKNIQYF. Here the CDR3 DNA reads TGTGCCAGCACCCCCGGGACTAGCGGAAAGGACCGGCTAGCCAAAAACATTCAGTACTTC.

This clonotype has at least ten counts. V usage is TRBV19 and J usage is TRBJ1-5; 7 nucleotides agree with TRBD1. With V trimmed by 9 bases and J by 0 bases, 11 bases remained unmatched. The CDR3 runs to 16 residues. Germline assignment: CDR1 LNHDA and CDR2 SQIVND (reference sequence). The CDR3 nucleotides are TGTGCCAGCAGCCTGGGGACAGCTTATAGCAATCAGCCCCAGCATTTT. Amino acid sequence: CASSLGTAYSNQPQHF.

This clonotype has ten or more counts. V and J are TRBV6-1 and TRBJ2-5; 7 bases align to TRBD2. V was clipped by 3 bases and J by 2 bases; unmatched bases: 3. This CDR3 region has 14 residues. The germline CDR1 and CDR2 sequences are MNHNS and SASEGT. CDR3 loop: CASSEGGSQETQYF. CDR3 nucleotide sequence: TGTGCCAGCAGTGAGGGCGGGAGTCAAGAGACCCAGTACTTC.

This clonotype came up a few times. The genes are TRBV12-3 or TRBV12-4 and TRBJ1-6; 8 bases align to TRBD1. V shed 5 bases, J shed 6 bases, and the junction held 6 bases outside the gene matches. The CDR3 has 15 residues. CDR3 nucleotide sequence: TGTGCCAGCAGTGAACAGGGACAGGCTAATTCACCCCTCCACTTT. Its protein is CASSEQGQANSPLHF.

The rearrangement uses TRBV6-2 or TRBV6-3 and TRBJ1-2; D ambiguous. The CDR3 loop spans 14 amino acids. Trimming shortened V by 7 bases and J by 4 bases, and 16 bases separated the two germline ends. Germline V lookup: CDR1 MNHEY, CDR2 SVGEGT. The CDR3, as DNA: TGTGCCAGCACCTCCTCGATGAGAGCCTATGGCTACACCTTC. Translated, it gives CASTSSMRAYGYTF.

This clonotype was seen a handful of times. V gene TRBV29-1 combines with J gene TRBJ1-2, with a possible D match to TRBD1 (5 bases). V lost 6 bases, J lost 5 bases, and 16 bases lay in between. Germline V CDR1 and CDR2: SQVTM, ANQGSEA. CDR3 length: 13 amino acids. CDR3 DNA sequence: TGCAGCGTCGCGTCTCCGGGGCGGTATGGCTACACCTTC. Translated: CSVASPGRYGYTF.

Details on this clonotype: As the CDR3 is not closed by the conserved phenylalanine or tryptophan, this likely results from a read error. The genes are TRBV6-2 or TRBV6-3 and TRBJ1-1, with 10 bases lining up with TRBD1. The junction had 4 bases not matched to a gene; V was cut back by 6 bases and J by 0 bases. This CDR3 spans 15 amino acids. Germline lookup yields CDR1 MNHEY and CDR2 SVGEGT. The CDR3 protein is CASRGTGELNTEAFL. The CDR3 nucleotides read TGTGCCAGCAGGGGGACAGGGGAGTTGAACACTGAAGCTTTCCTT.

The table lists this clonotype with many counts. This rearrangement joins TRBV20-1 to TRBJ2-7, with TRBD1 identical over 7 bases. CDR3 length equals 14 residues. V was pared by 3 bases and J by 3 bases, with 8 bases of the junction left unmatched. Germline V gene data show CDR1 as DFQATT and CDR2 as SNEGSKA (reference sequence). Written as DNA, the CDR3 is TGCAGTGCTAGGGGACGGGACAGTCTCTACGAGCAGTACTTC. Translating it yields CSARGRDSLYEQYF.

As regards this clonotype: A much larger clone sits a single nucleotide away, making a read error possible. The V and J genes are TRBV27 and TRBJ1-2; D is perhaps TRBD1 (5 bases). V dropped 8 bases and J dropped 4 bases, with 11 bases sitting between them. Germline loops: CDR1 MNHEY, CDR2 SMNVEV (reference sequence). The CDR3 has 12 amino acids. CDR3 nucleotides: TGTGCCAGCGGTTCTGGGGGCTATGGCTACACCTTC. Its protein product is CASGSGGYGYTF.

In its sample, this clonotype was seen a few times. The rearrangement uses TRBV28 and TRBJ1-5; 10 bases align to TRBD1. CDR3 length equals 21 residues. Germline-derived CDR1 and CDR2 are MDHEN and SYDVKM. V was pared by 5 bases and J by 0 bases, with 19 bases of the junction left unmatched. The CDR3 sequence is CASSPTRGQGGRGYSNQPQHF. CDR3 DNA sequence: TGTGCCAGCAGTCCAACCCGCGGACAGGGGGGGAGGGGTTATAGCAATCAGCCCCAGCATTTT.

The V call is TRBV5-1, the J call TRBJ1-1; D is unresolved. Looked up from germline, CDR1 is SGHRS and CDR2 is YFSETQ. Trimming shortened V by 0 bases and J by 5 bases, and 8 bases separated the two germline ends. The CDR3 totals 13 residues. For the CDR3, the DNA is TGCGCCAGCAGCTTGGAGCGGGTTACTGAAGCTTTCTTT. Protein: CASSLERVTEAFF. The full variable domain, with the rest looked up from reference TRBV5-1 and TRBJ1-1, is KAGVTQTPRYLIKTRGQQVTLSCSPISGHRSVSWYQQTPGQGLQFLFEYFSETQRNKGNFPGRFSGRQFSNSRSEMNVSTLELGDSALYLCASSLERVTEAFFGQGTRLTVV.

In this sample, this clonotype turned up many times. The CDR3 is CASSVRANQPQHF. CDR3 DNA sequence: TGTGCCAGCAGTGTAAGGGCAAATCAGCCCCAGCATTTT. V and J are TRBV2 and TRBJ1-5; no definite D call. Germline V gene lookup returns CDR1 SNHLY and CDR2 FYNNEI. This CDR3 contains 13 residues. V was pared by 4 bases and J by 4 bases, with 8 bases between.